This TCR beta chain was sequenced for a study of CD8 T cells in Susac syndrome. Study outcomes and limitations: As the study acknowledged, the number of individuals who were part of its TCR sequencing and HLA analysis was relatively small.

This clonotype was detected once. Its antigen remains unknown. V was clipped by 2 bases and J by 10 bases, with 18 bases between them. The CDR3 runs to 15 residues. CDR1 and CDR2 (germline): MNHNY, SVGAGI (reference sequence). Healthy donors, matched for age and sex, constituted the control group. FACS enriched CD8+ TEMRA cells, while bulk CD8+ and CD4+ were negatively isolated. Reverse transcription of roughly 0.5 to 1 ug RNA was carried out with random hexamers. One entry per CDR3 protein results from TCRdb running MiXCR on the immunoSEQ multiplex PCR reads. The top ten clones hold around 0.12% of a sample with 100,000 to 150,000 distinct CDR3 sequences, more than 90% of them seen once.

The chain recombines TRBV6-6 with TRBJ2-1, with D uncertain. The TCR originated in a human donor in good health. The sequencing input was CD4+ T cells from PBMCs. Here the CDR3 DNA reads TGTGCCAGCAGTTACGGTCCGGCCCCGGCACGAGAGCAGTTCTTC. It yields the protein CASSYGPAPAREQFF.